This TCR beta chain was profiled in a study of blood T cell repertoires in COVID-19. Study-level background: Samples representing acute and convalescent COVID-19 were sourced from the United States, Italy and Spain.

It was during active infection that Seattle patients were enrolled and then longitudinally followed. Authors' data handling: Reference gene primers were amplified, and this amplification served to estimate nucleated cell counts. Sequencing used immunoSEQ multiplex PCR; TCRdb keeps in-frame clones, though not all of them. D and trimming come from the DNA, and the V and J calls and clone size come from that table. This table has roughly 500,000 clones, approximately 89% appearing once. V was clipped by 5 bases and J by 8 bases; unmatched bases: 12. CDR1 and CDR2 from the germline V gene are SGHVS and FQNEAQ. The CDR3 length is 17 residues.

Sequencing was done on a sample of peripheral blood. The source of this sequence is a man younger than 30 with COVID-19, enrolled during active disease. The rearrangement joins TRBV7-8 to TRBJ1-6; 10 nucleotides agree with TRBD1. CDR3 bases: TGTGCCAGCAGCGGCGTCCCGGGACAGGGGAGAGATTCACCCCTCCACTTT. It codes for CASSGVPGQGRDSPLHF. The full variable domain, rest sourced from reference TRBV7-8 and TRBJ1-6, is GAGVSQSPRYKVAKRGQDVALRCDPISGHVSLFWYQQALGQGPEFLTYFQNEAQLDKSGLPSDRFFAERPEGSVSTLKIQRTQQEDSAVYLCASSGVPGQGRDSPLHFGNGTRLTVT.